This passage covers 20 T cell receptor beta chains from one sample sequenced in a study of identical twins. TCRdb reanalysed the 5' RACE reads using MiXCR and keeps one entry per CDR3 protein. The sample has fewer than 900,000 distinct CDR3 sequences; about 20% are singletons. These data were likewise used in another study, on T cells expressing NK-cell markers.

Sequenced material: PBMCs. Every receptor here comes from a young woman in good health.

This chain connects TRBV7-3 to TRBJ1-3; no clear D. Deletions cut 5 bases from V and 2 bases from J, with 7 bases between. The CDR3 has 13 residues. Per germline, CDR1 SGHTA and CDR2 FQGTGA. The CDR3, as DNA: TGTGCCAGCAGCGGAGGTCCTGGAAACACCATATATTTT. This codes for CASSGGPGNTIYF.

This clonotype was recorded a few times. This chain uses TRBV5-6 with TRBJ2-3; D ambiguous. The germline V gene has CDR1 SGHDT and CDR2 YYEEEE. This CDR3 is built from 13 residues. Between the trimmed V and J ends, which lost 0 bases and 4 bases, there was a span of 6 bases. The CDR3 spells CASSLGLSDTQYF. The CDR3, as DNA: TGTGCCAGCAGCTTGGGCCTGTCAGATACGCAGTATTTT.

There are a few counts of this clonotype. The chain uses TRBV7-9 and TRBJ1-1, with 10 bases lining up with TRBD1. The germline CDR1 and CDR2 sequences are SEHNR and FQNEAQ (reference sequence). CDR3 length: 15 amino acids. V shed 3 bases, J shed 6 bases, and the junction held 7 bases outside the gene matches. The CDR3 nucleotides read TGTGCCAGCAGCTTCCCCGGGACAGGGGCTGCTGAAGCTTTCTTT. Translation gives CASSFPGTGAAEAFF.

This chain links TRBV12-3 or TRBV12-4 with TRBJ1-3; maybe TRBD1 (5 bases). Trimming took 4 bases from V and 1 from J, leaving 11 bases between them. This CDR3 region has 15 residues. Here the CDR3 DNA reads TGTGCCAGCAGTTATTTGGGGGTTTCTGGAAACACCATATATTTT. It yields the protein CASSYLGVSGNTIYF.

The chain links TRBV29-1 to TRBJ2-1, with TRBD1 matching 11 bases. The CDR3 consists of 14 residues. The V segment lost 4 bases and the J segment 9 bases; nucleotides outside the gene matches: 8. CDR1 and CDR2 (germline): SQVTM, ANQGSEA. The CDR3 spells CSVAGTGGISEQFF. The CDR3 bases are TGCAGCGTTGCCGGGACAGGGGGGATCAGTGAGCAGTTCTTC.

In this sample, this clonotype turned up a few times. V gene TRBV27 combines with J gene TRBJ2-7; D uncertain. The germline CDR1 and CDR2 sequences are MNHEY and SMNVEV (reference sequence). Trimming stripped 6 bases from V and 2 bases from J, with 11 bases between. CDR3 length: 13 amino acids. CDR3 coding DNA: TGTGCCAGCAGACAAGGACGGGCCTACGAGCAGTACTTC. Amino acid sequence: CASRQGRAYEQYF.

In its sample, this clonotype was seen many times. The chain recombines TRBV2 with TRBJ2-4; possibly TRBD2 for D (5 bases). Germline CDR1 SNHLY, CDR2 FYNNEI. This CDR3 comprises 17 residues. Trimming took off 2 bases at V and 0 bases at J, with 14 bases between the two ends. This CDR3 reads CASSERGLVGAKNIQYF. In nucleotides, the CDR3 is TGTGCCAGCAGTGAAAGAGGGCTAGTGGGAGCCAAAAACATTCAGTACTTC. Full variable domain (remainder filled in from reference TRBV2 and TRBJ2-4): EPEVTQTPSHQVTQMGQEVILRCVPISNHLYFYWYRQILGQKVEFLVSFYNNEISEKSEIFDDQFSVERPDGSNFTLKIRSTKLEDSAMYFCASSERGLVGAKNIQYFGAGTRLSVL.

This clonotype has more than one count but fewer than ten. V and J are TRBV20-1 and TRBJ2-3; TRBD1 matches at 7 bases. Germline CDR1 DFQATT, CDR2 SNEGSKA (reference sequence). V shed 2 bases, J shed 5 bases, and the junction held 4 bases outside the gene matches. This CDR3 comprises 13 residues. Here the CDR3 DNA reads TGCAGTGCTAGAACCGCAGGGGGAGATACGCAGTATTTT. It yields the protein CSARTAGGDTQYF.

This chain joins TRBV7-6 and TRBJ1-1; D gene unclear. This CDR3 spans 15 amino acids. From germline, CDR1 is SGHVS and CDR2 FNYEAQ. Trimming removed 1 base from V and 6 bases from J, with 15 bases in between. This CDR3 is CASSLVPGKVAEAFF. CDR3 nucleotide sequence: TGTGCCAGCAGCTTAGTTCCGGGTAAGGTCGCTGAAGCTTTCTTT.

The V call is TRBV20-1, the J call TRBJ2-3, with 10 nucleotides matching TRBD2. The J segment lost 1 base and the V segment lost 3 bases, leaving 10 bases of the junction unmatched. The CDR3 covers 17 residues. Germline loops: CDR1 DFQATT, CDR2 SNEGSKA (reference sequence). The CDR3 nucleotides read TGCAGTGCTAGTGTTCAGCGGGGGGGCCGGGGCACAGATACGCAGTATTTT. Translating gives CSASVQRGGRGTDTQYF.

The rearrangement links TRBV5-4 to TRBJ1-1; D is unclear. The V end was cut by 4 bases, the J end by 1 base, with 17 bases between. This CDR3 region has 16 residues. The V gene's germline CDR1 is SGHNT and CDR2 YYREEE (reference sequence). Written as DNA, the CDR3 is TGTGCCAGCAGCCCGCCTGGATGGGTTAGGAACACTGAAGCTTTCTTT. Translated, it gives CASSPPGWVRNTEAFF. The whole variable domain, filled in from reference TRBV5-4 and TRBJ1-1, reads ETGVTQSPTHLIKTRGQQVTLRCSSQSGHNTVSWYQQALGQGPQFIFQYYREEENGRGNFPPRFSGLQFPNYSSELNVNALELDDSALYLCASSPPGWVRNTEAFFGQGTRLTVV.

This clonotype was detected a few times. The gene calls are TRBV5-1 and TRBJ1-1; no clear D. In germline, CDR1 is SGHRS, CDR2 YFSETQ. This CDR3 spans 14 amino acids. V was trimmed by 1 base and J by 3 bases, leaving 10 bases between them. The CDR3 region has the DNA TGCGCCAGCAGCTTGAGTGGGGAGGACACTGAAGCTTTCTTT. Translation: CASSLSGEDTEAFF.

This clonotype was found a few times. The genes are TRBV5-1 and TRBJ1-4, with a possible D match to TRBD1 (6 bases). This CDR3 contains 14 residues. Between the trimmed V and J ends, which lost 4 bases and 0 bases, there was a span of 7 bases. Germline V gene lookup returns CDR1 SGHRS and CDR2 YFSETQ. The CDR3 coding sequence is TGCGCCAGCAGCCGGACAGCAACTAATGAAAAACTGTTTTTT. Its protein product is CASSRTATNEKLFF.

This clonotype was detected only a few times. The V gene is TRBV12-3 or TRBV12-4, the J gene TRBJ2-5; D may be TRBD2 (5 bases). The CDR3 loop spans 13 amino acids. Trimming shortened V by 8 bases and J by 5 bases, and 15 bases separated the two germline ends. The CDR3: CASGQKAAETQYF. The CDR3 coding sequence is TGTGCCAGCGGTCAAAAAGCGGCGGAGACCCAGTACTTC.

CDR3 region: CSARIPTALEFVGETQYF. The CDR3 coding sequence is TGCAGTGCTAGAATCCCCACAGCCTTAGAGTTTGTCGGGGAGACCCAGTACTTC. The chain recombines TRBV20-1 with TRBJ2-5; no clear D. The CDR3 is 18 residues long. V lost 2 bases and J 5 bases, leaving 27 bases between the germline ends. Per the germline V gene, CDR1 is DFQATT and CDR2 is SNEGSKA (reference sequence).

This clonotype was counted once. This chain links TRBV6-1 with TRBJ2-7, with D possibly called TRBD1 or TRBD2 (6 bases each). Between the trimmed V and J ends, which lost 7 bases and 0 bases, there was a span of 13 bases. CDR1 is MNHNS, CDR2 SASEGT, per germline. The CDR3 sequence is 14 residues long. The CDR3 loop is CASTTGAGSYEQYF. The CDR3 nucleotides read TGTGCCAGCACTACGGGGGCCGGCTCCTACGAGCAGTACTTC.

The chain uses TRBV7-9 and TRBJ2-7, with D uncertain. CDR1 is SEHNR and CDR2 is FQNEAQ in the germline V gene (reference sequence). The V and J ends lost 0 bases and 5 bases respectively, with 17 bases between them. This CDR3 is built from 16 residues. CDR3 protein: CASSLAGSGRANEQYF. DNA for the CDR3: TGTGCCAGCAGCTTAGCGGGGTCGGGTCGGGCCAACGAGCAGTACTTC.

The V and J genes are TRBV20-1 and TRBJ2-3; 8 bases are a match to TRBD1. The CDR3 is 16 residues long. V lost 2 bases, J lost 5 bases, and 12 bases stayed unmatched. In germline, CDR1 is DFQATT, CDR2 SNEGSKA (reference sequence). The CDR3 protein is CSARPFQGAVEDTQYF. CDR3 bases: TGCAGTGCTAGACCCTTCCAGGGGGCGGTCGAAGATACGCAGTATTTT.

The chain has TRBV27 and TRBJ2-7, with TRBD1 identical over 7 bases. The V gene end was trimmed by 5 bases and the J gene end by 3 bases; junction bases not matched to a gene: 10. This CDR3 spans 15 amino acids. In germline, CDR1 is MNHEY, CDR2 SMNVEV (reference sequence). CDR3 in DNA: TGTGCCAGCAGTAAACAGGGGACCGTCCTCTACGAGCAGTACTTC. This gives the protein CASSKQGTVLYEQYF.

This chain connects TRBV27 to TRBJ2-5; D possibly corresponds to TRBD2 (6 bases). This CDR3 spans 15 amino acids. Trimming cost V 7 bases and J 3 bases, with 18 bases left between them. CDR1 and CDR2 (germline): MNHEY, SMNVEV (reference sequence). CDR3 DNA: TGTGCCAGCAACCCTAGGGGAGGATACAAAGAGACCCAGTACTTC. Translating gives CASNPRGGYKETQYF.